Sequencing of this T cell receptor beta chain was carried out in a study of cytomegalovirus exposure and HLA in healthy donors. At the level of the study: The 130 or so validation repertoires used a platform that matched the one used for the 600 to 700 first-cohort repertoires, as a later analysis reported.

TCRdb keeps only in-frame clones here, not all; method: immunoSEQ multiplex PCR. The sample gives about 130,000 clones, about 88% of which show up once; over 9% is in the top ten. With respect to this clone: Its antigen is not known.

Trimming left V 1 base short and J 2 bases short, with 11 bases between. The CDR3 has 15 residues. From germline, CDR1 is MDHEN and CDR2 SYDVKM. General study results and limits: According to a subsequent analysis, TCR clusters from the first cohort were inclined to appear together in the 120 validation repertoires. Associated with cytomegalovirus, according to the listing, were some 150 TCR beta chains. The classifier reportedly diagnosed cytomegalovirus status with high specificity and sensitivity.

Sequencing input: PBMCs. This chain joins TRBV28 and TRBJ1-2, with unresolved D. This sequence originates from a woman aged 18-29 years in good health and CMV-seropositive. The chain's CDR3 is CASSLFLSGNYGYTF. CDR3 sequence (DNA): TGTGCCAGCAGTTTATTCTTGTCGGGGAACTATGGCTACACCTTC.